This TCR beta chain was retrieved from a study of chemoradiotherapy in HPV16-positive cancers. TCRdb's table, derived via immunoSEQ multiplex PCR, lists solely in-frame clones and lacks some. The table includes fewer than 1,500 clones, about 90% detected once. CDR3 size: 14 residues. The V gene's germline CDR1 is MNHEY and CDR2 SMNVEV (reference sequence). Trimming took 3 bases from V and 4 from J, leaving 12 bases between them. The clonotype comes from a human donor with HPV-associated anogenital cancer. This rearrangement joins TRBV27 to TRBJ1-1; D perhaps matches TRBD1 (5 bases). The sample here was tumor tissue, taken from a patient who underwent chemoradiotherapy. The CDR3 region has the DNA TGTGCCAGCAGTTTTGGAGGGGTCGGCACTGAAGCTTTCTTT. Translation: CASSFGGVGTEAFF.